This T cell receptor (beta chain) stems from a study of T cell responses to AZD1222 COVID-19 vaccine. The data were produced by immunoSEQ multiplex PCR, yet TCRdb's version contains in-frame clones alone and is incomplete. Altogether 120,000 or so clones are present, about 92% being singletons, with the ten largest covering 11% to 15%. The CDR3 sequence is 14 residues long. Trimming left V 6 bases short and J 0 bases short, with 9 bases between. Per germline, CDR1 SNHLY and CDR2 FYNNEI. This clonotype was obtained from an adult in good health. V and J are TRBV2 and TRBJ1-3; D gene ambiguous. The specimen comprised peripheral blood, sampled on day 0 of AZD1222 vaccination. The chain's CDR3 is CASSLGYSGNTIYF. CDR3 DNA: TGTGCCAGCAGCCTCGGATACTCTGGAAACACCATATATTTT.